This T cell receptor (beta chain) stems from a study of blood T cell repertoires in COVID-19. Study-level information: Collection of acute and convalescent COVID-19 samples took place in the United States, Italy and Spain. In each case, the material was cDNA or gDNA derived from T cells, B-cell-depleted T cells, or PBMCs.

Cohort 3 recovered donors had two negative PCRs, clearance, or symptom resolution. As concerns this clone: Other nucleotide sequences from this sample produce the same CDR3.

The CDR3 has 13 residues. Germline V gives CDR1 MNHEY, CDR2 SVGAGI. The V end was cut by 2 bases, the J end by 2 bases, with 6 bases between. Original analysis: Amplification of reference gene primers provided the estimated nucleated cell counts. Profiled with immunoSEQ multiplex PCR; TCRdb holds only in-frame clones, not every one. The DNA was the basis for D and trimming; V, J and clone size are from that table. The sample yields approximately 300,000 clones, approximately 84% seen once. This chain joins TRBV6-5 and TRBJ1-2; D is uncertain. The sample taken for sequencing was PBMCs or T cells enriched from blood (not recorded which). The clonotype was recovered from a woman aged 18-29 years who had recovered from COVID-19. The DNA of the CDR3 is TGTGCCAGCAGTTACACGGGAAACTATGGCTACACCTTC. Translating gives CASSYTGNYGYTF.